Listed below are T cell receptor beta chains from one sample, sequenced in a study of B cell selection in AIRE deficiency. Clones were read by immunoSEQ multiplex PCR, and TCRdb kept only the in-frame ones, dropping some. The sample records roughly 14,000 clones, roughly 91% being singletons. Sequences were obtained from Tregs sorted from PBMCs. All receptors come from a human donor with AIRE deficiency. The CDR3 runs from the conserved cysteine through the conserved F or W. Fields, in order: CDR3 DNA, CDR3 protein, D gene, V gene, J gene, clone size. D genes are given only for firm matches. Only part of the rows carry a size: once, few, many, or a class if the clone is expanded.

TGCGCCAGCAGCTTGGGACAGGGGTCAACAGGCGATGAGCAGTTCTTC	CASSLGQGSTGDEQFF	TRBD1	TRBV5-1	TRBJ2-1	.
TGCAGCGTTGAATTTGGAAACACCATATATTTT	CSVEFGNTIYF	.	TRBV29-1	TRBJ1-3	.
TGTGCCAGCAGTTTAGAGCGGGGAGGCACTGAAAAACTGTTTTTT	CASSLERGGTEKLFF	.	TRBV28	TRBJ1-4	.
TGTGCCAGCAGTCCAACTAGCGGGAGTAGAAATACGCAGTATTTT	CASSPTSGSRNTQYF	TRBD2	TRBV28	TRBJ2-3	.
TGTGCCAGCAGCGCCCCAGGGAGCACAGATACGCAGTATTTT	CASSAPGSTDTQYF	.	TRBV28	TRBJ2-3	.
TGTGCCAGCAGCTTCAAGTGGGAGACCCAGTACTTC	CASSFKWETQYF	.	TRBV25-1	TRBJ2-5	.
TGTGCCAGCAGTCAGGACAATAGCAATCAGCCCCAGCATTTT	CASSQDNSNQPQHF	.	TRBV6-1	TRBJ1-5	.
TGTGCTAGTGGTTCGTTAGGACCATACAATGAGCAGTTCTTC	CASGSLGPYNEQFF	.	TRBV12-5	TRBJ2-1	.
TGTGCCAGCAGTGAAGCTGCTCTTCTCGGCGGGGAGCTGTTTTTT	CASSEAALLGGELFF	.	TRBV6-1	TRBJ2-2	.
TGTGCCAGCAGCAGGAAGGTCGGGTGGGGACTAGCCCCCTACGAGCAGTACTTC	CASSRKVGWGLAPYEQYF	TRBD2	TRBV9	TRBJ2-7	.
TGTGCCAGCAGTTCACTAGCGGGAGGGCCGCTTACGCAGTATTTT	CASSSLAGGPLTQYF	TRBD2	TRBV28	TRBJ2-3	.
TGTGCCAGCAGGGATCCATTCTATGGCTACACCTTC	CASRDPFYGYTF	.	TRBV28	TRBJ1-2	.
TGTGCCAGCAGGGACAGGACGAGTGAGCAGTACTTC	CASRDRTSEQYF	TRBD1	TRBV2	TRBJ2-7	.
TGTGCCAGCAGCTTATGGGACAGGGGAAAAAGTGAAAAACTGTTTTTT	CASSLWDRGKSEKLFF	TRBD1	TRBV7-9	TRBJ1-4	few
TGTGCCAGCAGCAAGGGATCGGTTCTATCAGGACTAGCGGGAGTTAACGAGCAGTACTTC	CASSKGSVLSGLAGVNEQYF	.	TRBV21-1	TRBJ2-7	.
TGTGCCAGCAGCCAGGAGTGGAACAACCAAGAGACCCAGTACTTC	CASSQEWNNQETQYF	.	TRBV4-2	TRBJ2-5	.
TGCGCCAGCAGCTTTGGGCAGGGGGCAGATACGCAGTATTTT	CASSFGQGADTQYF	TRBD1	TRBV5-1	TRBJ2-3	.
TGCGCCAGCAGCTTGATGAATAGCGGAAACACCATATATTTT	CASSLMNSGNTIYF	.	TRBV5-1	TRBJ1-3	.
TGTGCCACCAGCAGAGATTTGGGGGCTAGCGGGGGCGCAGATACGCAGTATTTT	CATSRDLGASGGADTQYF	TRBD2	TRBV15	TRBJ2-3	.
TGTGCCAGCAGTTTATTCAGTATCCCCGGGGAGCTGTTTTTT	CASSLFSIPGELFF	.	TRBV28	TRBJ2-2	.
TGTGCCAGCATGAGGAACGGGAGGGGGGTAGATACGCAGTATTTT	CASMRNGRGVDTQYF	TRBD2	TRBV6-5	TRBJ2-3	.
TGTGCCAGCTCTAGGGGCACTGGGGCCAACGTCCTGACTTTC	CASSRGTGANVLTF	.	TRBV2	TRBJ2-6	.
TGCGCCAGCAGCCACGGACAGGGGGCTTTCTACGAGCAGTACTTC	CASSHGQGAFYEQYF	TRBD1	TRBV5-1	TRBJ2-7	.
TGTGCCAGCAGCTTAGTGGGTAGCGGGAGATCCTACGAGCAGTACTTC	CASSLVGSGRSYEQYF	TRBD2	TRBV7-2	TRBJ2-7	.
TGTGCCAGCAGTTGGGGACTAGCGGGATCTGGCGAGCAGTACTTC	CASSWGLAGSGEQYF	TRBD2	TRBV6-5	TRBJ2-7	.
TGCGCCAGCAGCCCGACAGGGATCTACGAGCAGTACTTC	CASSPTGIYEQYF	TRBD1	TRBV5-1	TRBJ2-7	once
TGTGCCAGCAGACCGGGACTAGCGGGAGGTCGGGAGCAGTACTTC	CASRPGLAGGREQYF	TRBD2	TRBV6-5	TRBJ2-7	.
TGCGCCAGCAGCTTGGGCGGCGGCGGGGGAAGGAATGAGCAGTTCTTC	CASSLGGGGGRNEQFF	TRBD2	TRBV5-1	TRBJ2-1	.
TGTGCCAGCTCACCCGCTTCTGAAAAACTGTTTTTT	CASSPASEKLFF	.	TRBV18	TRBJ1-4	.
TGCGCCAGCAGCTGGACTAGCGGGAGGACCTACGAGCAGTACTTC	CASSWTSGRTYEQYF	TRBD2	TRBV5-1	TRBJ2-7	.
TGCGCCAGCAGCCAAGGGACTAGCGGGAGCGCGAACACCGGGGAGCTGTTTTTT	CASSQGTSGSANTGELFF	TRBD2	TRBV4-3	TRBJ2-2	.
TGTGCCAGCAGCCTCTCTTTCGGGCAAGAGACCCAGTACTTC	CASSLSFGQETQYF	.	TRBV7-2	TRBJ2-5	.
TGCGCCAGCAGCTCACCTGGACAGGCCCGGAACACTGAAGCTTTCTTT	CASSSPGQARNTEAFF	TRBD1	TRBV5-1	TRBJ1-1	.
TGTGCCAGCAGCTTACCCCAGTACAATGAGCAGTTCTTC	CASSLPQYNEQFF	.	TRBV7-9	TRBJ2-1	.
TGTGCCAGCAGTTACCTTGGACTAGCGGGAGCCGAGCAGTACTTC	CASSYLGLAGAEQYF	TRBD2	TRBV6-5	TRBJ2-7	.
TGTGCCAGCAGCAAAGGAGCTTTCGGGCAGCCCCAGCATTTT	CASSKGAFGQPQHF	.	TRBV6-6	TRBJ1-5	once
TGTGCCAGCAGTGAAGCGCCTTTCGGGACAGGTCTTGGGGCGCCGTACTTC	CASSEAPFGTGLGAPYF	TRBD1	TRBV2	TRBJ2-7	.
TGTGCCAGCAGTACGACAGGGGGCAATCAGCCCCAGCATTTT	CASSTTGGNQPQHF	TRBD1	TRBV6-9	TRBJ1-5	once
TGTGCCAGCACCAGTTTGTGGGATCCCGAGAGAAACTATGGCTACACCTTC	CASTSLWDPERNYGYTF	.	TRBV27	TRBJ1-2	.
TGTGCCAGCCGGGACAGGGGATGGGGCTACACCTTC	CASRDRGWGYTF	TRBD1	TRBV6-6	TRBJ1-2	.
TGTGCCAGAAGCTTCCCAGGGACTAGCGGGAGGAGAAGGCAAGAGACCCAGTACTTC	CARSFPGTSGRRRQETQYF	TRBD2	TRBV5-3	TRBJ2-5	.
TGTGCCAGCTCACCACTGGGGCGAGACAATGAGCAGTTCTTC	CASSPLGRDNEQFF	.	TRBV18	TRBJ2-1	.
TGCGCCAGCAGATCCCCCACAGGGGGTAACACTGAAGCTTTCTTT	CASRSPTGGNTEAFF	TRBD1	TRBV5-1	TRBJ1-1	.
TGTGCCAGCAGCTTGGAAAGGGAGATGTATTCACCCCTCCACTTT	CASSLEREMYSPLHF	.	TRBV5-6	TRBJ1-6	.
TGCGCCAGCAGCCGGGACCCAACCCTGCAAGAGACCCAGTACTTC	CASSRDPTLQETQYF	.	TRBV5-1	TRBJ2-5	.
TGTGCCTGGAGCGCAACAGGGTACGAGCAGTACTTC	CAWSATGYEQYF	.	TRBV30	TRBJ2-7	.
TGTGCCAGTAGTATCGGGCTGACTGAGCAGTACTTC	CASSIGLTEQYF	.	TRBV19	TRBJ2-7	.
TGTGCCAGCAGTTTCCGACAGGTCTTCAGTGGCTACACCTTC	CASSFRQVFSGYTF	.	TRBV28	TRBJ1-2	.
TGTGCCAGCTCACCAAACGTGGGACTAGGGGCCTACGAGCAGTACTTC	CASSPNVGLGAYEQYF	TRBD2	TRBV18	TRBJ2-7	.
TGTGCCAGCAGTCGGGACAGGGGGGGAGGCTACACCTTC	CASSRDRGGGYTF	TRBD1	TRBV6-5	TRBJ1-2	.
TGCGCCAGCTCACTTGGACAAAACATTCAGTACTTC	CASSLGQNIQYF	.	TRBV5-1	TRBJ2-4	.
TGTGCCAGCAGGCGGGAACCGGCGCGCACAGATACGCAGTATTTT	CASRREPARTDTQYF	.	TRBV2	TRBJ2-3	few
TGTGCCAGCAGCAAAAAACCGAGTGGACCCCGTAATTACACTGAAGCTTTCTTT	CASSKKPSGPRNYTEAFF	.	TRBV21-1	TRBJ1-1	.
TGCGCCAGCAGACGGACTAGCGGGAGGGCCAACGAGCAGTACTTC	CASRRTSGRANEQYF	TRBD2	TRBV5-1	TRBJ2-7	.
TGTGCCAGCAGTTTATTGGGGCAGGGTAAACAGCCCCAGCATTTT	CASSLLGQGKQPQHF	.	TRBV27	TRBJ1-5	.